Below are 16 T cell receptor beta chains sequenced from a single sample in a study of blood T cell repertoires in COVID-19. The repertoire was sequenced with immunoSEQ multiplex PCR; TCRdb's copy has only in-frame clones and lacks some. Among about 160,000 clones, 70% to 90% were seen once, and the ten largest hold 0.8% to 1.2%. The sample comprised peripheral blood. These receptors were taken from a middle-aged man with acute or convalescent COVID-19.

The CDR3 loop is CASGTHTGVGLRSTEAFF. The CDR3 DNA reads as TGTGCTAGTGGGACCCATACAGGGGTCGGTTTGAGGAGCACTGAAGCTTTCTTT. This rearrangement joins TRBV12-5 to TRBJ1-1; 7 bases are a match to TRBD1. The V and J ends lost 6 bases and 4 bases, in that order; junction bases with no gene match: 20. The germline V gene encodes CDR1 LGHNT and CDR2 FRNRAP. The CDR3 is 18 residues long.

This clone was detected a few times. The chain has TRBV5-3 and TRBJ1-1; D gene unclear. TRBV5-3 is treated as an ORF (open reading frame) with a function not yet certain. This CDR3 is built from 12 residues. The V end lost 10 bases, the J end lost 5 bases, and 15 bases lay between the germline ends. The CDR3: CARIGKWTEAFF. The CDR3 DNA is TGTGCCCGCATCGGGAAGTGGACTGAAGCTTTCTTT.

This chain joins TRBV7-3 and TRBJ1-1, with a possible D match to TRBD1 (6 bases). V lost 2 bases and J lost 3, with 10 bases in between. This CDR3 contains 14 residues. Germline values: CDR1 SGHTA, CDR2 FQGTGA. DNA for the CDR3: TGTGCCAGCAGCTTACAGGGGTTTGACACTGAAGCTTTCTTT. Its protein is CASSLQGFDTEAFF.

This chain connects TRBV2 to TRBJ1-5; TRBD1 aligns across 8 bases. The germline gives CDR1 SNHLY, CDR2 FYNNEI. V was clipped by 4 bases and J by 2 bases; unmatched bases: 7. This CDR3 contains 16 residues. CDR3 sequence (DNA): TGTGCCAGCAGTGGGTCAGGGGGCAGGGGCAATCAGCCCCAGCATTTT. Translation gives CASSGSGGRGNQPQHF. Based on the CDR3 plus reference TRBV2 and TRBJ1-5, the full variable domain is EPEVTQTPSHQVTQMGQEVILRCVPISNHLYFYWYRQILGQKVEFLVSFYNNEISEKSEIFDDQFSVERPDGSNFTLKIRSTKLEDSAMYFCASSGSGGRGNQPQHFGDGTRLSIL.

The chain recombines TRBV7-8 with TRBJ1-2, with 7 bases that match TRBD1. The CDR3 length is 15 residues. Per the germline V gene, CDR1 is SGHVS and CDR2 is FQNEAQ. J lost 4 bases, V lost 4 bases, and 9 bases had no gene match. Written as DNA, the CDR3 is TGTGCCAGCAGCTCACAGGGGACGGGGAGCTATGGCTACACCTTC. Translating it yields CASSSQGTGSYGYTF.

CDR3: CASRDSGGREFF. The CDR3 DNA follows: TGTGCCAGCAGGGATAGCGGGGGGCGGGAGTTCTTC. The chain employs TRBV27 and TRBJ2-1; 10 bases line up with TRBD2. CDR1 and CDR2 (germline): MNHEY, SMNVEV (reference sequence). With 6 bases clipped from V and 14 bases from J, the junction kept 7 bases outside the gene matches. The CDR3 extends over 12 amino acids.

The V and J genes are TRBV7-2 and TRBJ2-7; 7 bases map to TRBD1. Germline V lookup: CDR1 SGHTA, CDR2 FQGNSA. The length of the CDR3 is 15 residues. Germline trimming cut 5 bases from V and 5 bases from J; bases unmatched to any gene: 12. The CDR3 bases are TGTGCCAGCAGCGAAAGAAGACAGGGTCGAGACGAGCAGTACTTC. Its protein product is CASSERRQGRDEQYF.

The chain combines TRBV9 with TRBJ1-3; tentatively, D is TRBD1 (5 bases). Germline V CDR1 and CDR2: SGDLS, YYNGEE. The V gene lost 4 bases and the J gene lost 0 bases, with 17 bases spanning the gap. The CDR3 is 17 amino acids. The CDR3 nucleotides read TGTGCCAGCAGCCCCCGACCCGACAGCTACTCTGGAAACACCATATATTTT. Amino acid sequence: CASSPRPDSYSGNTIYF.

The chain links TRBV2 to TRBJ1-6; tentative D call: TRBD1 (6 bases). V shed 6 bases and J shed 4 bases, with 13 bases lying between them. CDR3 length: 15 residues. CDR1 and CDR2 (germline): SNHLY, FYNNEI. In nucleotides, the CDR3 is TGTGCCAGCAGCCAGGACAGCCCGTATAATTCACCCCTCCACTTT. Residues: CASSQDSPYNSPLHF.

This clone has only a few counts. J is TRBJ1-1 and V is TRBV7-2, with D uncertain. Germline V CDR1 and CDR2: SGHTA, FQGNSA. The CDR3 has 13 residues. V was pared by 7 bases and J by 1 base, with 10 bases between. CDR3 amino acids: CASNSYANTEAFF. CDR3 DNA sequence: TGTGCCAGCAACTCTTACGCGAACACTGAAGCTTTCTTT.

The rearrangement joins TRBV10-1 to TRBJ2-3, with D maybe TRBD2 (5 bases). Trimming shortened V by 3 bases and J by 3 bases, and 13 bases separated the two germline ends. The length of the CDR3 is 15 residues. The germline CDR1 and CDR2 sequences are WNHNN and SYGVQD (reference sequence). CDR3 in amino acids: CASSDSWTGTDTQYF. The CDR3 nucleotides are TGCGCCAGCAGTGATTCCTGGACTGGGACAGATACGCAGTATTTT.

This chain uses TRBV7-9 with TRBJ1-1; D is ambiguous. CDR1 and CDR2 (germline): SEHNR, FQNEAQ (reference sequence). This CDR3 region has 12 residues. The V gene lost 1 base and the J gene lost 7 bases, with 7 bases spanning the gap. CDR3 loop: CASSLVPLEAFF. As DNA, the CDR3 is TGTGCCAGCAGCTTAGTCCCCCTTGAAGCTTTCTTT.

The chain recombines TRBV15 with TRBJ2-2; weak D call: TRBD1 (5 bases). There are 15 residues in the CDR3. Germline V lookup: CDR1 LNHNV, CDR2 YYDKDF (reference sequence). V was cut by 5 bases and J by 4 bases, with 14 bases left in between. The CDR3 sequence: CATSDAMGLTGELFF. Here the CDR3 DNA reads TGTGCCACCAGCGACGCCATGGGGCTCACCGGGGAGCTGTTTTTT.

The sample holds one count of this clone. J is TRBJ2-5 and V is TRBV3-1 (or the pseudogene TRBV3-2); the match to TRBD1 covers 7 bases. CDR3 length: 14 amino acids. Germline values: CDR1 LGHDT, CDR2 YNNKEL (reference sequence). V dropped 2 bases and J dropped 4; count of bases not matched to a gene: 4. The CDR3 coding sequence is TGTGCCAGCAGCCAATGGGCAGGGGGAGAGACCCAGTACTTC. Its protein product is CASSQWAGGETQYF.

CDR3 amino acids: CASSIDRQGSSYEQYF. The DNA of the CDR3 is TGTGCCAGTAGTATCGATCGGCAGGGGAGCTCCTACGAGCAGTACTTC. This rearrangement joins TRBV19 to TRBJ2-7; weak D call: TRBD1 (6 bases). CDR1 is LNHDA and CDR2 is SQIVND in the germline V gene (reference sequence). This CDR3 comprises 16 residues. V shed 3 bases and J shed 0 bases, with 15 bases lying between them.

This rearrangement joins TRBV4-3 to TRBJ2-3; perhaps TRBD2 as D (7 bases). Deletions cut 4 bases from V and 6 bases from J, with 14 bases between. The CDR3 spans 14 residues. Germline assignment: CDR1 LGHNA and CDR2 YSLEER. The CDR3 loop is CASSRAQGGDTQYF. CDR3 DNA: TGCGCCAGCAGCCGGGCACAGGGAGGGGATACGCAGTATTTT.